These 24 T cell receptor beta chains originate from one sample sequenced in a study of cytomegalovirus exposure and HLA in healthy donors. Some clones are missing from TCRdb's copy, which holds only in-frame ones; the method was immunoSEQ multiplex PCR. The sample lists about 55,000 clones; around 90% were seen once. Input material: PBMCs. These receptor sequences come from a man between 18 and 29 years old in good health and CMV-seronegative.

The rearrangement joins TRBV6-5 to TRBJ2-1; TRBD2 matches 13 bases. Germline assignment: CDR1 MNHEY and CDR2 SVGAGI. The ends lost 5 bases at V and 6 bases at J; junction bases unmatched: 4. The length of the CDR3 is 15 residues. In nucleotides, the CDR3 is TGTGCCAGCAGTAAACTAGCGGGAGGGTTCAATGAGCAGTTCTTC. It specifies CASSKLAGGFNEQFF.

This sequence joins TRBV29-1 and TRBJ1-1; D gene unclear. The length of the CDR3 is 11 residues. Germline V gives CDR1 SQVTM, CDR2 ANQGSEA. With 3 bases removed from V and 4 bases from J, the gap between germline ends came to 6 bases. CDR3 DNA sequence: TGCAGCGTTGATCGGTTCACTGAAGCTTTCTTT. This gives the protein CSVDRFTEAFF.

The gene calls are TRBV6-1 and TRBJ2-1; 10 bases are shared with TRBD2. Germline V gives CDR1 MNHNS, CDR2 SASEGT. The junction had 2 bases not matched to a gene; V was cut back by 2 bases and J by 4 bases. There are 15 residues in the CDR3. Written as DNA, the CDR3 is TGTGCCAGCAGTGAACTAGCGGGGGAGTACAATGAGCAGTTCTTC. This codes for CASSELAGEYNEQFF.

J is TRBJ2-2 and V is TRBV19; possible D gene TRBD2, 5 bases. The V and J ends lost 1 base and 1 base respectively, with 13 bases between them. CDR1 LNHDA and CDR2 SQIVND come from the germline V gene (reference sequence). This CDR3 region has 17 residues. The CDR3 spells CASSIVTGKLNTGELFF. CDR3 bases: TGTGCCAGTAGTATAGTAACGGGAAAGTTGAACACCGGGGAGCTGTTTTTT.

V and J are TRBV6-5 and TRBJ1-1; maybe TRBD1 (5 bases). The CDR3 is made up of 16 amino acids. V lost 0 bases and J lost 4, with 15 bases in between. CDR1 and CDR2 from the germline V gene are MNHEY and SVGAGI. CDR3 loop: CASSYSSGRATTEAFF. The CDR3 DNA is TGTGCCAGCAGTTACTCGAGTGGCAGGGCTACCACTGAAGCTTTCTTT.

The rearrangement joins TRBV28 to TRBJ1-2; D remains unclear. The germline V gene has CDR1 MDHEN and CDR2 SYDVKM. The V and J ends lost 3 bases and 4 bases respectively, with 9 bases between them. This CDR3 has 13 residues. This CDR3 is CASSFLDFYGYTF. The CDR3 DNA is TGTGCCAGCAGTTTTTTGGACTTCTATGGCTACACCTTC.

The V gene is TRBV5-1, the J gene TRBJ2-5; D call uncertain. Per the germline V gene, CDR1 is SGHRS and CDR2 is YFSETQ. Trimming took off 2 bases at V and 2 bases at J, with 4 bases between the two ends. This CDR3 has 12 amino acids. The CDR3 loop reads CASSFQQETQYF. CDR3 coding DNA: TGCGCCAGCAGCTTTCAACAAGAGACCCAGTACTTC.

The J gene is TRBJ1-5, the V gene TRBV2; D remains ambiguous. The CDR3 is made up of 14 amino acids. Trimming pared 3 bases from V and 7 bases from J, leaving 13 bases between. Germline-derived CDR1 and CDR2 are SNHLY and FYNNEI. Here the CDR3 reads CASSDAGGYQPQHF. CDR3 DNA: TGTGCCAGCAGTGACGCGGGAGGGTACCAGCCCCAGCATTTT.

CDR3 sequence reads: CASSAGNYGYTF. Written as DNA, the CDR3 is TGTGCCAGCAGTGCAGGGAACTATGGCTACACCTTC. The chain joins TRBV2 to TRBJ1-2, with D tentatively TRBD1 (5 bases). The germline CDR1 and CDR2 sequences are SNHLY and FYNNEI. Trimming removed 4 bases from V and 2 bases from J, with 5 bases in between. The CDR3 consists of 12 residues.

V is TRBV6-5 and J is TRBJ2-5, with D tentatively TRBD2 (6 bases). V was clipped by 2 bases and J by 7 bases, with 11 bases between them. CDR3 length equals 13 residues. Germline V lookup: CDR1 MNHEY, CDR2 SVGAGI. CDR3 loop: CASSYGRRGTQYF. DNA for the CDR3: TGTGCCAGCAGTTACGGCCGGAGGGGGACCCAGTACTTC.

V and J are TRBV21-1 and TRBJ2-3; the table's D call of TRBD2 was not tested on the DNA. TRBV21-1 represents a pseudogene. CDR3 size: 19 residues. This CDR3 is CASSKSPTTSGPSTDTQYF. The CDR3 bases are TGTGCCAGCAGCAAAAGCCCAACAACTAGCGGCCCTAGCACAGATACGCAGTATTTT.

The V call is TRBV2, the J call TRBJ1-4; 9 bases align to TRBD1. The V gene's germline CDR1 is SNHLY and CDR2 FYNNEI. With V trimmed by 3 bases and J by 7 bases, 6 bases remained unmatched. The CDR3 contains 15 residues. The CDR3 DNA sequence: TGTGCCAGCAGTGACCGACAGGGGGTGTTTGAAAAACTGTTTTTT. Its translation is CASSDRQGVFEKLFF.

The rearrangement links TRBV5-1 to TRBJ2-7, with 8 bases matching TRBD2. The junction had 7 bases not matched to a gene; V was cut back by 2 bases and J by 6 bases. The CDR3 is 14 amino acids. Germline V lookup: CDR1 SGHRS, CDR2 YFSETQ. The CDR3 coding sequence is TGCGCCAGCAGCTTAAGCGGGAGTACCGGCGAGCAGTACTTC. Translation gives CASSLSGSTGEQYF.

V is TRBV2 and J is TRBJ2-7; tentatively, D is TRBD2 (6 bases). Germline CDR1 reads SNHLY; CDR2 reads FYNNEI. Trimming left V 6 bases short and J 2 bases short, with 14 bases between. The CDR3 is 14 residues long. The CDR3 bases are TGTGCCAGCAGGGTTGGGACTGGCGCCTACGAGCAGTACTTC. It is translated as CASRVGTGAYEQYF. The full variable domain, completed using reference TRBV2 and TRBJ2-7, is EPEVTQTPSHQVTQMGQEVILRCVPISNHLYFYWYRQILGQKVEFLVSFYNNEISEKSEIFDDQFSVERPDGSNFTLKIRSTKLEDSAMYFCASRVGTGAYEQYFGPGTRLTVT.

Here the CDR3 DNA reads TGTGCCAGCCGCACAGGGGACTTGCAGCCCCAGCATTTT. Encoded protein: CASRTGDLQPQHF. V gene TRBV19 combines with J gene TRBJ1-5; 7 positions match TRBD1. CDR1 and CDR2 (germline): LNHDA, SQIVND (reference sequence). Unmatched junction bases numbered 9, after V lost 9 bases and J lost 7 bases. The CDR3 consists of 13 residues.

The V and J genes are TRBV9 and TRBJ2-4; 9 positions agree with TRBD1. The germline gives CDR1 SGDLS, CDR2 YYNGEE. This CDR3 comprises 14 residues. V lost 3 bases and J lost 6; bases outside the gene matches: 4. The CDR3 loop reads CASSGEGQGNIQYF. The CDR3, as DNA: TGTGCCAGCAGCGGGGAGGGACAGGGAAACATTCAGTACTTC.

The DNA for the CDR3 is TGTGCCAGAAGCTTGATGACAGGGTGGAGTCGAGAAGCTTTCTTT. It translates to CARSLMTGWSREAFF. This chain uses TRBV5-3 with TRBJ1-1; TRBD1 matches 7 bases. TRBV5-3 is filed as an ORF, its function uncertain. V lost 1 base and J lost 8; bases outside the gene matches: 11. The CDR3 covers 15 residues.

The rearrangement links TRBV27 to TRBJ2-1; 16 bases match TRBD2. The CDR3 has 18 residues. J was trimmed by 15 bases and V by 5 bases; bases with no gene match: 19. The V gene's germline CDR1 is MNHEY and CDR2 SMNVEV (reference sequence). The CDR3 nucleotides read TGTGCCAGCAGTCCCGGGACTAGCGGGAGGGCCGGGCTAGTCTCACGGTTCTTC. It yields the protein CASSPGTSGRAGLVSRFF.

The gene calls are TRBV7-9 and TRBJ1-3; D may be TRBD1 (5 bases). The CDR3 totals 12 residues. Germline V gene lookup returns CDR1 SEHNR and CDR2 FQNEAQ (reference sequence). V gave up 7 bases and J gave up 8 bases, with 12 bases separating them. The CDR3: CASTLTGDTIYF. DNA for the CDR3: TGTGCCAGCACCCTCACGGGGGACACCATATATTTT.

This clone ranks as medium-sized. V is TRBV10-1 and J is TRBJ1-3; TRBD1 matches at 7 bases. V gave up 11 bases and J gave up 3 bases; unmatched junction bases: 10. The CDR3 length is 14 residues. Germline loops: CDR1 WNHNN, CDR2 SYGVQD (reference sequence). DNA of the CDR3: TGCGCCGGCAAGACAGGGAATTTTGGAAACACCATATATTTT. This sequence encodes CAGKTGNFGNTIYF.

The rearrangement joins TRBV6-1 to TRBJ2-2; D possibly corresponds to TRBD1 (6 bases). This CDR3 comprises 14 residues. Germline CDR1 and CDR2: MNHNS and SASEGT. The V and J ends lost 5 bases and 5 bases respectively, with 12 bases between them. CDR3: CASSRAGDTGELFF. CDR3 DNA: TGTGCCAGCAGTCGAGCAGGGGATACCGGGGAGCTGTTTTTT.

The genes are TRBV5-4 and TRBJ1-2; possibly TRBD1 for D (5 bases). The V and J ends lost 0 bases and 3 bases respectively, with 6 bases between them. CDR3 length equals 13 residues. Germline lookup yields CDR1 SGHNT and CDR2 YYREEE (reference sequence). The CDR3 spells CASSLEGYYGYTF. CDR3 nucleotides: TGTGCCAGCAGCTTGGAGGGGTACTATGGCTACACCTTC.

This chain joins TRBV15 and TRBJ2-1, with 15 bases identical to TRBD2. The CDR3 is 18 residues long. After removal of 0 bases from V and 9 bases from J, the junction contained 9 bases not matched to a gene. CDR1 and CDR2 from the germline V gene are LNHNV and YYDKDF (reference sequence). The CDR3, as DNA: TGTGCCACCAGCAGAGATTGGGGACTAGCGGGAGGAATTCGTGAGCAGTTCTTC. Protein sequence: CATSRDWGLAGGIREQFF. Looking up the rest from reference TRBV15 and TRBJ2-1 gives the full variable domain: DAMVIQNPRYQVTQFGKPVTLSCSQTLNHNVMYWYQQKSSQAPKLLFHYYDKDFNNEADTPDNFQSRRPNTSFCFLDIRSPGLGDTAMYLCATSRDWGLAGGIREQFFGPGTRLTVL.

Here the CDR3 reads CASSPSGTTEAFF. The CDR3 DNA is TGTGCCAGCAGTCCATCGGGTACGACTGAAGCTTTCTTT. The chain carries TRBV28 and TRBJ1-1, with unresolved D. The CDR3 spans 13 residues. Germline V lookup: CDR1 MDHEN, CDR2 SYDVKM. Between the trimmed V and J ends, which lost 5 bases and 5 bases, there was a span of 12 bases.